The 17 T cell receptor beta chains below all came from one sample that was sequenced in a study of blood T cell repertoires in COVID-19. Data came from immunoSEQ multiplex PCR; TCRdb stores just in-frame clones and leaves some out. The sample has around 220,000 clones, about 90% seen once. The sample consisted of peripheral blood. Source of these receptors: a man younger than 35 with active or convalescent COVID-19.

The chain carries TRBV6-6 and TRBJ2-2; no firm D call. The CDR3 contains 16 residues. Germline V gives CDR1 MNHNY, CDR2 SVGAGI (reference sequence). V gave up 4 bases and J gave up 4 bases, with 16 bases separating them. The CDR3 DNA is TGTGCCAGCAGTTCCCTTACCCCCGTCGGCACCGGGGAGCTGTTTTTT. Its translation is CASSSLTPVGTGELFF.

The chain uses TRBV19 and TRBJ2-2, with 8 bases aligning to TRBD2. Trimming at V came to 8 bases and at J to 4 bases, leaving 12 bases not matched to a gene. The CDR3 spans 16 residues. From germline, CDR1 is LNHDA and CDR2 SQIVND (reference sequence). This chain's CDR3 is CASRRPGGAATGELFF. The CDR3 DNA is TGTGCCAGTCGACGGCCGGGGGGGGCGGCCACCGGGGAGCTGTTTTTT.

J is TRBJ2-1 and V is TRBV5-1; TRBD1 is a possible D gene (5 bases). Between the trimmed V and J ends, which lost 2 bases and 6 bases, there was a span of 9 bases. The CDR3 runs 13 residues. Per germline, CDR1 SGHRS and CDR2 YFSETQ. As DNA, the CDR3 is TGCGCCAGCAGCTTACAGACAGCCAATGAGCAGTTCTTC. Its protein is CASSLQTANEQFF.

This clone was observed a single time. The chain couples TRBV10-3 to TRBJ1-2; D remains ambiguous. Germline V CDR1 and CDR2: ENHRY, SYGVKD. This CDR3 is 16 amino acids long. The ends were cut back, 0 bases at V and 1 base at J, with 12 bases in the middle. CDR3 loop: CAISESQPASNYGYTF. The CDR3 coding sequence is TGTGCCATCAGTGAGTCCCAGCCAGCGAGTAACTATGGCTACACCTTC.

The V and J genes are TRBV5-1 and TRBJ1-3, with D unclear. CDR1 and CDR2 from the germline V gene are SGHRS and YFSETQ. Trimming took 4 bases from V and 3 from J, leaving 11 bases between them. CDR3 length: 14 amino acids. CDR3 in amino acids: CASSPNSIGNTIYF. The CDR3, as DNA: TGCGCCAGCAGCCCCAACTCAATTGGAAACACCATATATTTT.

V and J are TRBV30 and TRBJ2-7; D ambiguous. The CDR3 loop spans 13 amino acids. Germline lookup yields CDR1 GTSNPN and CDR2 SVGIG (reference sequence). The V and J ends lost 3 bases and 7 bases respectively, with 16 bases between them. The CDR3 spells CAWSGRIGSEQYF. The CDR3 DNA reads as TGTGCCTGGAGCGGCAGGATCGGCAGTGAGCAGTACTTC.

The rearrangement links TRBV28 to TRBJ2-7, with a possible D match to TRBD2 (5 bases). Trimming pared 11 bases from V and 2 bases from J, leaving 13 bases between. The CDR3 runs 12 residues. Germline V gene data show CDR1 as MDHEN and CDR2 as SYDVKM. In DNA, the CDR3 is TGTGCCGCAGGACTGGGGACCTACGAGCAGTACTTC. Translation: CAAGLGTYEQYF.

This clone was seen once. CDR3 in DNA: TGTGCCAGCAGCCAGGGGACAGGGAGTTACAATGAGCAGTTCTTC. It translates to CASSQGTGSYNEQFF. This chain joins TRBV14 and TRBJ2-1, with TRBD1 identical over 9 bases. The CDR3 extends over 15 amino acids. Looked up from germline, CDR1 is SGHDN and CDR2 is FVKESK. J lost 4 bases, V lost 3 bases, and 4 bases had no gene match.

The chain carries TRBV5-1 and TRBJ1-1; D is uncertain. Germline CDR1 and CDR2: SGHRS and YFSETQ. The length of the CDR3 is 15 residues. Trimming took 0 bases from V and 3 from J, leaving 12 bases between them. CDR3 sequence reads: CASSLEVSGYTEAFF. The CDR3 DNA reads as TGCGCCAGCAGCTTGGAGGTTTCGGGGTACACTGAAGCTTTCTTT.

This chain's CDR3 is CASSVELASPTQYF. Here the CDR3 DNA reads TGTGCCAGCAGCGTAGAACTAGCGTCTCCTACGCAGTATTTT. The chain has TRBV9 and TRBJ2-3; 7 bases line up with TRBD2. The CDR3 is made up of 14 amino acids. The V gene end was trimmed by 0 bases and the J gene end by 8 bases; junction bases not matched to a gene: 6. Per the germline V gene, CDR1 is SGDLS and CDR2 is YYNGEE.

The CDR3 sequence is CASSFEGTGYSPLHF. The CDR3 nucleotides are TGTGCCAGCAGTTTCGAAGGGACAGGATATTCACCCCTCCACTTT. The chain couples TRBV27 to TRBJ1-6; 8 positions match TRBD1. With V trimmed by 3 bases and J by 8 bases, 6 bases remained unmatched. There are 15 residues in the CDR3. Per germline, CDR1 MNHEY and CDR2 SMNVEV (reference sequence).

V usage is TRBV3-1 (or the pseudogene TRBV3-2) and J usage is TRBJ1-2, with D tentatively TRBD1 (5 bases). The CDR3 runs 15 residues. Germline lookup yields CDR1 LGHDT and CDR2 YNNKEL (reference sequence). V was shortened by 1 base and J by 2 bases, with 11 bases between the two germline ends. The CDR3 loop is CASSQGGGKNYGYTF. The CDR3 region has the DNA TGTGCCAGCAGCCAAGGGGGGGGGAAGAACTATGGCTACACCTTC.

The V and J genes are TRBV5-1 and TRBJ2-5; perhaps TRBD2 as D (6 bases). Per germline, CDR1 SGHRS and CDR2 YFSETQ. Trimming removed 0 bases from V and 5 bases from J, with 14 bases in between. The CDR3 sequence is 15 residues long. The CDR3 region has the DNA TGCGCCAGCAGCTTGGCGGGAGTCAGGCCGGAGACCCAGTACTTC. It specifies CASSLAGVRPETQYF.

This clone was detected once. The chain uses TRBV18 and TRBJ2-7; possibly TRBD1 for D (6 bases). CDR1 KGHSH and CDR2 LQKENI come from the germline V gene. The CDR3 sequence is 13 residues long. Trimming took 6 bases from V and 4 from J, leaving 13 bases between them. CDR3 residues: CASSVKQGYEQYF. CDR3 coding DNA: TGTGCCAGCTCCGTTAAACAGGGATACGAGCAGTACTTC.

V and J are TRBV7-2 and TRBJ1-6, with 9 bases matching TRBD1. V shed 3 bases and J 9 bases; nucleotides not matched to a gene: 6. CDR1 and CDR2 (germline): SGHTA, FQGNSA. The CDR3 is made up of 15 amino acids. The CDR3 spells CASSFSRDRVSPLHF. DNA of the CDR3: TGTGCCAGCAGCTTTAGTCGGGACAGGGTTTCACCCCTCCACTTT.

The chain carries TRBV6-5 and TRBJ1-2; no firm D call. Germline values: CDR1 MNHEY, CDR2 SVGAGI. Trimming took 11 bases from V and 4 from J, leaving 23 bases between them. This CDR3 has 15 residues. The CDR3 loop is CAAKRSGIGSYGYTF. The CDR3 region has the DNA TGTGCCGCCAAAAGGTCGGGGATTGGGTCCTATGGCTACACCTTC.

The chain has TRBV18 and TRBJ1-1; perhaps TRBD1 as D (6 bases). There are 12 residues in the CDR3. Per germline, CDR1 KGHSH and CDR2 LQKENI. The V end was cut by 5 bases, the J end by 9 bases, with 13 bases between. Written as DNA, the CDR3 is TGTGCCAGCTCAGAAATACAGGGCCAAGCTTTCTTT. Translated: CASSEIQGQAFF.